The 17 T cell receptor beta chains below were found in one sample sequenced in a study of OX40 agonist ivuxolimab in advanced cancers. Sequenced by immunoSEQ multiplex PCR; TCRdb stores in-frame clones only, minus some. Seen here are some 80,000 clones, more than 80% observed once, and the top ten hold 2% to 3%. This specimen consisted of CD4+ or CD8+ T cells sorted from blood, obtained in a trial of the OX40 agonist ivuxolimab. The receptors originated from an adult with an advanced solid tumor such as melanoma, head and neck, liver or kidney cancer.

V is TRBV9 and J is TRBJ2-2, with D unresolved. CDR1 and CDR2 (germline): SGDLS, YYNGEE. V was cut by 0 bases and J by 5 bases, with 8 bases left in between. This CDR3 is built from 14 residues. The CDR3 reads CASSVGPDTGELFF. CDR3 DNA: TGTGCCAGCAGCGTAGGTCCGGATACCGGGGAGCTGTTTTTT. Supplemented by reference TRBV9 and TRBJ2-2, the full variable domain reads DSGVTQTPKHLITATGQRVTLRCSPRSGDLSVYWYQQSLDQGLQFLIQYYNGEERAKGNILERFSAQQFPDLHSELNLSSLELGDSALYFCASSVGPDTGELFFGEGSRLTVL.

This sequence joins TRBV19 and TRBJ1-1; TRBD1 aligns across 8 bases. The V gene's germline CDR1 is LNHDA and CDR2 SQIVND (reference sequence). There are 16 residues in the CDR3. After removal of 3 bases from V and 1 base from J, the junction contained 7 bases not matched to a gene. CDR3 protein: CASSIFRGQQNTEAFF. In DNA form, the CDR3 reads TGTGCCAGTAGTATTTTCAGGGGGCAGCAGAACACTGAAGCTTTCTTT.

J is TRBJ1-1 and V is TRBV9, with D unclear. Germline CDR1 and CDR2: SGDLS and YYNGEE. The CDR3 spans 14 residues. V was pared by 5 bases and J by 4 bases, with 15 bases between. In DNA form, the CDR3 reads TGTGCCAGCAGTCGAGGAGGGCCAGTCACTGAAGCTTTCTTT. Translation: CASSRGGPVTEAFF.

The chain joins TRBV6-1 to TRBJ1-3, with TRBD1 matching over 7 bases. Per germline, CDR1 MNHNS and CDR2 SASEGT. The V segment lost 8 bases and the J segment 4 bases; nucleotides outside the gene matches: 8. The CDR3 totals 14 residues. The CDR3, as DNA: TGTGCCAGCGGACAAACAGGGGCAGGAAACACCATATATTTT. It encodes CASGQTGAGNTIYF.

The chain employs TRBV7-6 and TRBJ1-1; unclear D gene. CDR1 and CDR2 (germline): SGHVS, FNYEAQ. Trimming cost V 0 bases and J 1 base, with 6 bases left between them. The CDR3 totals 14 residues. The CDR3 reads CASSLAPGNTEAFF. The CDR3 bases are TGTGCCAGCAGCTTAGCGCCAGGGAACACTGAAGCTTTCTTT.

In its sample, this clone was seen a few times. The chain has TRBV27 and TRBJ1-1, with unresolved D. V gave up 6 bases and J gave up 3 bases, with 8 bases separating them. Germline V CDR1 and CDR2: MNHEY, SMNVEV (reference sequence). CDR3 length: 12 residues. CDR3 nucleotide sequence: TGTGCCAGCAGCCAAACTTACACTGAAGCTTTCTTT. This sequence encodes CASSQTYTEAFF.

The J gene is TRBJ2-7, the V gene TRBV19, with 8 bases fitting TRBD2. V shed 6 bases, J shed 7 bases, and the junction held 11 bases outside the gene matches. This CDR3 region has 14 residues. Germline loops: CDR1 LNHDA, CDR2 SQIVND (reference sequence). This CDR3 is CASSRAGGTREQYF. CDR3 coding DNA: TGTGCCAGTAGCCGCGCGGGGGGAACTCGGGAGCAGTACTTC.

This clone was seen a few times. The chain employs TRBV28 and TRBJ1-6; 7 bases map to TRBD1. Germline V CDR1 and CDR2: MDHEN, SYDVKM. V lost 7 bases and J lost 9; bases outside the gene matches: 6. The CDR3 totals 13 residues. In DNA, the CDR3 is TGTGCCAGCAACACAGGGGATCGTTCACCCCTCCACTTT. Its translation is CASNTGDRSPLHF.

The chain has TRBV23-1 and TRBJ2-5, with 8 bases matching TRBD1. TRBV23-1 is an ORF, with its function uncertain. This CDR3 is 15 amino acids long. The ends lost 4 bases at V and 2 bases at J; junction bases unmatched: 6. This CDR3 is CASSRTRDRQETQYF. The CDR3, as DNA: TGCGCCAGCAGTCGCACCCGGGACAGGCAAGAGACCCAGTACTTC.

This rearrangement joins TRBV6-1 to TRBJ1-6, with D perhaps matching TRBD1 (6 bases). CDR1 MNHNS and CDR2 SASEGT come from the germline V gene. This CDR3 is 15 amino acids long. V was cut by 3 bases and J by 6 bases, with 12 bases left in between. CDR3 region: CASSDEGGFNSPLHF. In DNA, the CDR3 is TGTGCCAGCAGTGATGAGGGGGGATTTAATTCACCCCTCCACTTT.

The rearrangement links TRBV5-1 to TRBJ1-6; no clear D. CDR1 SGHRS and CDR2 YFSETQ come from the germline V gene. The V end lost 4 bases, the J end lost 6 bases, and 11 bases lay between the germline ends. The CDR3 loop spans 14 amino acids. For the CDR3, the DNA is TGCGCCAGCAGCCGGAACCGCCTTAATTCACCCCTCCACTTT. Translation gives CASSRNRLNSPLHF.

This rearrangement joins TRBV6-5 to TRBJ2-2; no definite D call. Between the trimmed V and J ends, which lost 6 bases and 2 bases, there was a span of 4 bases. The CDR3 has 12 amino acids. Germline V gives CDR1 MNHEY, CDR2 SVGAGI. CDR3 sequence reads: CASRGNTGELFF. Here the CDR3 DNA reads TGTGCCAGCAGGGGCAACACCGGGGAGCTGTTTTTT.

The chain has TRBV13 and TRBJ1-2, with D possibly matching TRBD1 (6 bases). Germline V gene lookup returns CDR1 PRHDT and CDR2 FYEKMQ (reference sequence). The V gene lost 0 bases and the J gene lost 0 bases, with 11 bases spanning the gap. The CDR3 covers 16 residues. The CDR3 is CASSLGPTGTNYGYTF. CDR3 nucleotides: TGTGCCAGCAGCTTAGGCCCGACAGGCACTAACTATGGCTACACCTTC.

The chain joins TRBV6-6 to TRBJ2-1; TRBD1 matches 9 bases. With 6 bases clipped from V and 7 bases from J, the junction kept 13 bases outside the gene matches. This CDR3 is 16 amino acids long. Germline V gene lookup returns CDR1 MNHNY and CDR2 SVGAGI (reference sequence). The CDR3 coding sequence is TGTGCCAGCAGCAATGTACCGGGACAGGGAGGGAATGAGCAGTTCTTC. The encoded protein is CASSNVPGQGGNEQFF.

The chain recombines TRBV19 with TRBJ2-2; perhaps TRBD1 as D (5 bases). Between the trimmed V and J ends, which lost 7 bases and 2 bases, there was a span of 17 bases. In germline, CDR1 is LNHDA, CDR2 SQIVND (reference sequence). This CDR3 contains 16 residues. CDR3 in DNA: TGTGCCAGTAAATGGCGGCAGGGTGCCAACACCGGGGAGCTGTTTTTT. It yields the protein CASKWRQGANTGELFF. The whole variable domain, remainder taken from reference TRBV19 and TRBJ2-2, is DGGITQSPKYLFRKEGQNVTLSCEQNLNHDAMYWYRQDPGQGLRLIYYSQIVNDFQKGDIAEGYSVSREKKESFPLTVTSAQKNPTAFYLCASKWRQGANTGELFFGEGSRLTVL.

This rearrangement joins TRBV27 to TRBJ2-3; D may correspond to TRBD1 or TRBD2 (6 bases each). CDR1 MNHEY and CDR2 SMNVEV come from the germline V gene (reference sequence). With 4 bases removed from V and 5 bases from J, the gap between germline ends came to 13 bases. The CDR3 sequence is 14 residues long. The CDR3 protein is CASSSGAEGDTQYF. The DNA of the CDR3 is TGTGCCAGCAGTTCGGGGGCAGAGGGAGATACGCAGTATTTT.

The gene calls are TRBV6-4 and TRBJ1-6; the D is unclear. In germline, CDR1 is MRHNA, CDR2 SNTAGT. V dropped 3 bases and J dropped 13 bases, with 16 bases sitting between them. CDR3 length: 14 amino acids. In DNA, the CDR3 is TGTGCCAGCAGTGAAGGAGCGGGCCGTTTCCCCCTCCACTTT. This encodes CASSEGAGRFPLHF.